This T cell receptor (beta chain) was documented in a study of blood T cell repertoires in COVID-19. Some clones are missing from TCRdb's copy, which holds only in-frame ones; the method was immunoSEQ multiplex PCR. The table includes about 250,000 clones, roughly 83% detected once. The specimen sequenced was peripheral blood. The receptor was derived from a woman older than 75 with COVID-19, enrolled during active disease.

The CDR3 reads CASSAGQAASNYGYTF. The CDR3 DNA is TGTGCCAGCAGCGCGGGACAGGCGGCCTCTAACTATGGCTACACCTTC. The chain joins TRBV5-4 to TRBJ1-2, with 8 bases matching TRBD1. Germline CDR1 reads SGHNT; CDR2 reads YYREEE (reference sequence). This CDR3 spans 16 amino acids. Unmatched junction bases numbered 8, after V lost 4 bases and J lost 0 bases.